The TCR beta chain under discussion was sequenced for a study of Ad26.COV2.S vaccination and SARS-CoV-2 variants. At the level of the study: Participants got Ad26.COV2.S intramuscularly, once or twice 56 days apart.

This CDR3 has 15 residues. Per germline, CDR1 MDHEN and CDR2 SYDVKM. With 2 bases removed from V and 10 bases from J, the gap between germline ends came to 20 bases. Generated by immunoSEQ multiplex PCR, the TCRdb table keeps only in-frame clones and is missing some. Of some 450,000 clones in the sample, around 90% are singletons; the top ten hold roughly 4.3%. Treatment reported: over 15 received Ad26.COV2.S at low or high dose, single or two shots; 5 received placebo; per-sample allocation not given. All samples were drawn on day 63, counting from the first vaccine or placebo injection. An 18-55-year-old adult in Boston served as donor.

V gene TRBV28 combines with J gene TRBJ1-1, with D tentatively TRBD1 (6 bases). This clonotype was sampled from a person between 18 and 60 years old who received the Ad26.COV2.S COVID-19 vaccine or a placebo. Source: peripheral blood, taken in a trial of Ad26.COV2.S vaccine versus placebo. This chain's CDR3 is CASSLNVAQGGRAFF. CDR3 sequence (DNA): TGTGCCAGCAGTTTAAATGTAGCTCAAGGGGGAAGAGCTTTCTTT.